Following are 10 T cell receptor beta chains from one sample sequenced in a study of identical twins. Each CDR3 protein gets one entry after TCRdb re-called the 5' RACE reads with MiXCR. Of some 500,000 distinct CDR3 sequences listed, 12% to 15% are singletons. These data were also reused for a study on yellow fever vaccine responses in identical twins.

Input material: CD4+ T cells sorted from blood. These receptors came from a woman under 30 in good health.

This clonotype was observed a handful of times. The chain recombines TRBV7-8 with TRBJ2-1; 9 bases align to TRBD1. The CDR3 sequence is 15 residues long. Trimming cost V 6 bases and J 6 bases; bases outside gene matches: 9. Germline V gene sequence: CDR1 SGHVS, CDR2 FQNEAQ. The DNA for the CDR3 is TGTGCCAGCAGGCAGGGGACAGGGTATCGCAATGAGCAGTTCTTC. Translation: CASRQGTGYRNEQFF.

This chain uses TRBV14 with TRBJ2-1, with D possibly being TRBD2 (6 bases). Per germline, CDR1 SGHDN and CDR2 FVKESK. The CDR3 length is 16 residues. V shed 0 bases and J shed 4 bases, with 13 bases lying between them. This CDR3 reads CASSQEATSLYNEQFF. In DNA, the CDR3 is TGTGCCAGCAGCCAAGAAGCGACTAGTTTGTACAATGAGCAGTTCTTC.

This chain links TRBV20-1 with TRBJ1-4; possibly TRBD1 for D (6 bases). The CDR3 is 13 residues long. Germline V CDR1 and CDR2: DFQATT, SNEGSKA (reference sequence). V dropped 3 bases and J dropped 5 bases, with 10 bases sitting between them. For the CDR3, the DNA is TGCAGTGCTAGGGACAGACTCAATGAAAAACTGTTTTTT. Protein: CSARDRLNEKLFF.

The genes are TRBV10-1 and TRBJ2-3; TRBD2 matches at 13 bases. The trim removed 6 bases at V and 2 bases at J, leaving 11 bases unmatched. Germline V gene sequence: CDR1 WNHNN, CDR2 SYGVQD (reference sequence). There are 18 residues in the CDR3. CDR3 nucleotides: TGCGCCAGCAGCCGGACTAGCGGGAGCAACACACCCACAGATACGCAGTATTTT. Residues: CASSRTSGSNTPTDTQYF.

CDR3 sequence: CATSRDLGGGARNEQFF. Here the CDR3 DNA reads TGTGCCACCAGCAGAGATCTAGGCGGGGGGGCGCGGAATGAGCAGTTCTTC. The chain links TRBV15 to TRBJ2-1; 9 positions agree with TRBD2. The CDR3 runs 17 residues. The germline gives CDR1 LNHNV, CDR2 YYDKDF (reference sequence). The J segment lost 7 bases and the V segment lost 0 bases, leaving 10 bases of the junction unmatched.

The rearrangement links TRBV19 to TRBJ1-2, with D unclear. Trimming pared 3 bases from V and 4 bases from J, leaving 9 bases between. Germline CDR1 and CDR2: LNHDA and SQIVND (reference sequence). This CDR3 is 13 amino acids long. The CDR3 DNA follows: TGTGCCAGTAGTATGTCCGGAATCTATGGCTACACCTTC. Protein: CASSMSGIYGYTF. The full variable domain, its missing parts supplied by reference TRBV19 and TRBJ1-2, is DGGITQSPKYLFRKEGQNVTLSCEQNLNHDAMYWYRQDPGQGLRLIYYSQIVNDFQKGDIAEGYSVSREKKESFPLTVTSAQKNPTAFYLCASSMSGIYGYTFGSGTRLTVV.

This clonotype has only a few counts. This chain uses TRBV19 with TRBJ2-3; 8 bases align to TRBD2. CDR3 length equals 14 residues. The germline V gene has CDR1 LNHDA and CDR2 SQIVND (reference sequence). Trimming removed 5 bases from V and 5 bases from J; junction bases left unmatched: 6. CDR3 loop: CASSAGGAGDTQYF. The CDR3 DNA sequence: TGTGCCAGTAGTGCCGGGGGGGCCGGAGATACGCAGTATTTT.

This clonotype was seen repeatedly, ten times or more. The CDR3 coding sequence is TGTGCCAGCAGTTCCAAGAGCATGAACACTGAAGCTTTCTTT. Its protein is CASSSKSMNTEAFF. V usage is TRBV6-5 and J usage is TRBJ1-1, with D hard to call. Germline CDR1 MNHEY, CDR2 SVGAGI. With 4 bases removed from V and 0 bases from J, the gap between germline ends came to 9 bases. This CDR3 has 14 residues.

V is TRBV12-3 or TRBV12-4 and J is TRBJ1-5; tentative D call: TRBD1 (6 bases). The CDR3 spans 15 residues. Trimming stripped 4 bases from V and 7 bases from J, with 17 bases between. The CDR3 DNA follows: TGTGCCAGCAGTTGGGGGGGCAATTGGGACCAGCCCCAGCATTTT. It specifies CASSWGGNWDQPQHF.

This clonotype came up a few times. This rearrangement joins TRBV3-1 to TRBJ1-2; 10 nucleotides line up with TRBD1. This CDR3 contains 14 residues. V trimming: 5 bases; J trimming: 8 bases; junction bases outside the gene matches: 8. Germline V gives CDR1 LGHDT, CDR2 YNNKEL (reference sequence). As DNA, the CDR3 is TGTGCCAGCAGCGGCCGGGACAGGGGCTGGGGCTACACCTTC. Translated, it gives CASSGRDRGWGYTF.